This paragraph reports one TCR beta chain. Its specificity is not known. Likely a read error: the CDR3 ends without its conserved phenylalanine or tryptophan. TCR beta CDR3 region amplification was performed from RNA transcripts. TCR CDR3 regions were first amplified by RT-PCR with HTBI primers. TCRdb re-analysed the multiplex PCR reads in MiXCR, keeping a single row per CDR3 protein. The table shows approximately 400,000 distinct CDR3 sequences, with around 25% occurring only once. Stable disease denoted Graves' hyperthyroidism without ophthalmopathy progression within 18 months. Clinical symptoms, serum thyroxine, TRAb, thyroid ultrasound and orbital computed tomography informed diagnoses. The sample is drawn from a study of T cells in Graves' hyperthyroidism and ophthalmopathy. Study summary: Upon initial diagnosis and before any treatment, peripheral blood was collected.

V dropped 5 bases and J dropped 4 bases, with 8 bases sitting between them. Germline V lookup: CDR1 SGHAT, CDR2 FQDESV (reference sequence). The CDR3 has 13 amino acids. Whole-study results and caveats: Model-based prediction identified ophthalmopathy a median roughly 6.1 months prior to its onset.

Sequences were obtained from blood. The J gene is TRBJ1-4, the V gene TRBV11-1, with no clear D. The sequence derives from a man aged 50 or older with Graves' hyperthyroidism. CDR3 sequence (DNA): TGTGCCAGCAGCCTTGGACTTAATGAAAAACTGTTTTAT. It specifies CASSLGLNEKLFY.